This T cell receptor (beta chain) was profiled in a study of shared clonotypes between healthy human individuals. Some clones are missing from TCRdb's copy, which holds only in-frame ones; the method was immunoSEQ multiplex PCR. The sample lists approximately 980,000 clones, roughly 72% seen once, with nearly 1.5% in the top ten. The J segment lost 4 bases and the V segment lost 0 bases, leaving 3 bases of the junction unmatched. The CDR3 runs 15 residues. The germline V gene has CDR1 ENHRY and CDR2 SYGVKD. CD4+ cells underwent separation, giving CD45RA+ naive and CD45RA-negative memory subsets. The table lists this clone with a count of one.

This rearrangement joins TRBV10-3 to TRBJ1-1, with TRBD1 matching over 9 bases. Material for sequencing was memory CD4+ T cells sorted from blood. Sample subset: CD45RA-negative fraction. This TCR derives from a man younger than 30 in good health. For the CDR3, the DNA is TGTGCCATCAGTGAGTCGACAGGGGGAAGCACTGAAGCTTTCTTT. Residues: CAISESTGGSTEAFF.